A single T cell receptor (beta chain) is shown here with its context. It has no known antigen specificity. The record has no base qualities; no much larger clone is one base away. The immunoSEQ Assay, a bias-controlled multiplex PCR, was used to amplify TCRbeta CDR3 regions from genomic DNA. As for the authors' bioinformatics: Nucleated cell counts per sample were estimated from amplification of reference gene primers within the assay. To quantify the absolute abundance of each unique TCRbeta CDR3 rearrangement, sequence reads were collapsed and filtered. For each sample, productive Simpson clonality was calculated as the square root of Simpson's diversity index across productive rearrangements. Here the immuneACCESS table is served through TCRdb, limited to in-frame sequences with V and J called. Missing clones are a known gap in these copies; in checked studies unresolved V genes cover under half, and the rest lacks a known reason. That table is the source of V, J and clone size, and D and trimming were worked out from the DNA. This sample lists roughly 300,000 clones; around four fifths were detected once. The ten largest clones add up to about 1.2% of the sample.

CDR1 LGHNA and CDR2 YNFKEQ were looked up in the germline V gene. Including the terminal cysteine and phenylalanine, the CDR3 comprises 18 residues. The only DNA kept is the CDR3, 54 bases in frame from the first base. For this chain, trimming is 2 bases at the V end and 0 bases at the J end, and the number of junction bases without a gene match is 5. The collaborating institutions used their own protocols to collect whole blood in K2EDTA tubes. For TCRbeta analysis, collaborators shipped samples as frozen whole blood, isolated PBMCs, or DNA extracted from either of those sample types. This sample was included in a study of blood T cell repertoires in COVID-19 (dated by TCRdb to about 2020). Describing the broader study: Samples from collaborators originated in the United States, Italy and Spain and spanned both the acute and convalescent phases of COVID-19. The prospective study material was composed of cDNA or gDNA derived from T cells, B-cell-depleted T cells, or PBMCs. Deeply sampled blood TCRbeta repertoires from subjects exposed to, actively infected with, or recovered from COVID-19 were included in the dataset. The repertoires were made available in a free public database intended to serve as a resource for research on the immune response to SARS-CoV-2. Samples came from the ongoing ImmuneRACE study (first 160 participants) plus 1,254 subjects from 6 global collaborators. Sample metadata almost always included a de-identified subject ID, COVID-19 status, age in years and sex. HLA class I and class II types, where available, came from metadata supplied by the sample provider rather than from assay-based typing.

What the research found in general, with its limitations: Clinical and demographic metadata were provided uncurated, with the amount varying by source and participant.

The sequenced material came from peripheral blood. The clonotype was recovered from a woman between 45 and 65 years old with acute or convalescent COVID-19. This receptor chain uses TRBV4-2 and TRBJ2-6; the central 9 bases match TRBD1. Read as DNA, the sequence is TGTGCCAGCAGCCAACTGGGACAGGGAAGCTCTGGGGCCAACGTCCTGACTTTC. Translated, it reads CASSQLGQGSSGANVLTF.